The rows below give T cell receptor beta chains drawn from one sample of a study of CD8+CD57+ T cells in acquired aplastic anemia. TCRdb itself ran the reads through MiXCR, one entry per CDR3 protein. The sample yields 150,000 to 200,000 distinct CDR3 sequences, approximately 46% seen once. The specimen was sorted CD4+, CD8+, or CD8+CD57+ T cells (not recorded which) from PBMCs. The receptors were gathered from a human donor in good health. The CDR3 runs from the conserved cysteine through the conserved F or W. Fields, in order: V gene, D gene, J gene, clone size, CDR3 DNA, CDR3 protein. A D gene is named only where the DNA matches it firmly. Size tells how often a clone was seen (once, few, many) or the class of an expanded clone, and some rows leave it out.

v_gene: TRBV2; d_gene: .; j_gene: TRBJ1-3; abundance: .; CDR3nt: TGTGCCAGCGACTCTGGAAACACCATATATTTT; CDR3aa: CASDSGNTIYF
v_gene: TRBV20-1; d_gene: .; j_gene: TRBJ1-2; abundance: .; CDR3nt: TGCAGTGCTAGAGAGGGGGGGGCCTATGGCTACACCTTC; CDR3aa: CSAREGGAYGYTF
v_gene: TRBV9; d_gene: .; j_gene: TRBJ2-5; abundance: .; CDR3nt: TGTGCCAGCAGCCAAGAGGTAGGAGCCCAAGAGACCCAGTACTTC; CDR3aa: CASSQEVGAQETQYF
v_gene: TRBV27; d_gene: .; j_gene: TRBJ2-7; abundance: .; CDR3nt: TGTGCCAGCAGTTACGGGGCAGGGATATACGAGCAGTACTTC; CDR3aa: CASSYGAGIYEQYF
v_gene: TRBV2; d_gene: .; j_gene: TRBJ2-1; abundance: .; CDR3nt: TGTGCCAGCGGGACGGGAGCGGAGCAGTTCTTC; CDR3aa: CASGTGAEQFF
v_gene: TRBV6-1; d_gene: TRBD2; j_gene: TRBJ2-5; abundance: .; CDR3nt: TGTGCCAGCATAGCAGCGGGACAAGAGACCCAGTACTTC; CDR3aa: CASIAAGQETQYF
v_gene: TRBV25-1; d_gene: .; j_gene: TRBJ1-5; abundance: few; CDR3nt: TGTGCCAGCAGTGATGGGGCCGTTAGTAGCAATCAGCCCCAGCATTTT; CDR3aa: CASSDGAVSSNQPQHF
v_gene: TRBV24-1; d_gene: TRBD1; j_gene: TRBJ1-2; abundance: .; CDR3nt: TGTGCCACCAGTGATGCCTCCGGGACAGGGTACTATGGCTACACCTTC; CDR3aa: CATSDASGTGYYGYTF
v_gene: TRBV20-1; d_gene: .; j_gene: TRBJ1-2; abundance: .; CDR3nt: TGCAGTGCCCGAAGGGTGGGCTCAGCTAACTATGGCTACACCTTC; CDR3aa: CSARRVGSANYGYTF
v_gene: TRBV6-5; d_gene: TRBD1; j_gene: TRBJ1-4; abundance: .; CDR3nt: TGTGCCAGCAGTTATACAGGGGAAGGACCTGAAAAACTGTTTTTT; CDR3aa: CASSYTGEGPEKLFF
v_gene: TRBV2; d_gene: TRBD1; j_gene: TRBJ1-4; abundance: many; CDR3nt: TGTGCCAGCAGTGACAGGGACAGGGGTAAACTGTTTTTT; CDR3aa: CASSDRDRGKLFF
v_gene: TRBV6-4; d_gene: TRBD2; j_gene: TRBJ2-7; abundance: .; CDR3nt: TGTGCCTGGAGTACTAGCGGAACCTACGAGCAGTACTTC; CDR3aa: CAWSTSGTYEQYF
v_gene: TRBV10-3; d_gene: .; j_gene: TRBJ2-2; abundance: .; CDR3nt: TGTGCCATCAGTGAGTATAGGACAGCGAACACCGGGGAGCTGTTTTTT; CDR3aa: CAISEYRTANTGELFF
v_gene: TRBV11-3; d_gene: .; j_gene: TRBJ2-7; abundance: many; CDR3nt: TGTGCCAGCAGCCCCAGGGGGGGCTCCTACGAGCAGTACTTC; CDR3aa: CASSPRGGSYEQYF
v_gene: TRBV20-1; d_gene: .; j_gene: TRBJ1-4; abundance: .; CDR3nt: TGCAGTGCTAGAGATAACAGGGTGACCGAAAAACTGTTTTTT; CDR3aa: CSARDNRVTEKLFF
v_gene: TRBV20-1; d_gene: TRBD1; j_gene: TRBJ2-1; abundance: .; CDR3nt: TGCAGTGCTAGAAGGGGCGGGACAGGGGGTTCCTACAATGAGCAGTTCTTC; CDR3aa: CSARRGGTGGSYNEQFF
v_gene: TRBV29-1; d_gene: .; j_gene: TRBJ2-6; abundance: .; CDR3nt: TGTAGTGCCGGGACGAGCTCTGGGGCCAACGTCCTGACTTTC; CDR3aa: CSAGTSSGANVLTF
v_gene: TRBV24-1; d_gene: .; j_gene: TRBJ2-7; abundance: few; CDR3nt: TGTGCCACCAGTGAAGGGGGACGGACCTACGAGCAGTACTTC; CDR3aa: CATSEGGRTYEQYF
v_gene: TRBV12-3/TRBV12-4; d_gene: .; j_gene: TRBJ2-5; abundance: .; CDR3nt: TGTGCCAGCAGCACACGGGCGGTAATGCAAGAGACCCAGTACTTC; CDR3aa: CASSTRAVMQETQYF
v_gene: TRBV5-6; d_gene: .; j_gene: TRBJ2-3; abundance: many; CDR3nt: TGTGCCAGCAGCTTAGCCACAGATACGCAGTATTTT; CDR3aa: CASSLATDTQYF
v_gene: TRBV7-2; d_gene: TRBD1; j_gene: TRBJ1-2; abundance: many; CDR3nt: TGTGCCAGCAGCTTAGTTGGGACAGGGGACTATGGCTACACCTTC; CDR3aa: CASSLVGTGDYGYTF
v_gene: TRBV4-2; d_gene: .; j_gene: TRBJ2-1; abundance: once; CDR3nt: TGTGCCAGCAGCCAAGATCTTACAGGGCGCAATGAGCAGTTCTTC; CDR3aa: CASSQDLTGRNEQFF
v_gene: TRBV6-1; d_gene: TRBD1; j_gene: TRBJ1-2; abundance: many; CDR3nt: TGTGCCAGCAGTGAGGGACAGGGGAATGGCTACACCTTC; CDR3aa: CASSEGQGNGYTF
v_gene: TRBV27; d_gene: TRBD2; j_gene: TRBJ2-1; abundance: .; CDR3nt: TGTGCCAGCAGTGAAAGGGTAGCGGGGGGGCTGGATGAGCAGTTCTTC; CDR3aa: CASSERVAGGLDEQFF
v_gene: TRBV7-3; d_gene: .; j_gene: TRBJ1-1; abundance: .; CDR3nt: TGTGCCAGCAGCACAGGGTTGAACACTGAAGCTTTCTTT; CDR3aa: CASSTGLNTEAFF
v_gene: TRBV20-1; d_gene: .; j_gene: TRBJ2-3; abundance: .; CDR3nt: TGCAGTGCTAGAGTAGGGCAAGATACGCAGTATTTT; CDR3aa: CSARVGQDTQYF
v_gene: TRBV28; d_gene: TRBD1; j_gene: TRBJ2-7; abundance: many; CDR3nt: TGTGCCAGCAGTTCGACCGGGACAGTCTCCTACGAGCAGTACTTC; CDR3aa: CASSSTGTVSYEQYF
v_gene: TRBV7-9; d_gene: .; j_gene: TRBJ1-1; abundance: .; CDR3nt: TGTGCCAGCAGCTGGGGGGATCGCCCTGAAGCTTTCTTT; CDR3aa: CASSWGDRPEAFF
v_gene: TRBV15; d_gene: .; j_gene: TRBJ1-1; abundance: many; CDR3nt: TGTGCCACCAGCAGAGACAGGGCTACCGGGACTGAAGCTTTCTTT; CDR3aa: CATSRDRATGTEAFF
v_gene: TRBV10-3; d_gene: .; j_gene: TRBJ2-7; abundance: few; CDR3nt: TGTGCCATCAGTGGGACCAGCTACGAGCAGTACTTC; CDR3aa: CAISGTSYEQYF
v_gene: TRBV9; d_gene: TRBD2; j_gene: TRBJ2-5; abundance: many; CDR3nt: TGTGCCAGCAGCGCGGGCCTAGCGGGAGTTTCAGAGACCCAGTACTTC; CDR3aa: CASSAGLAGVSETQYF
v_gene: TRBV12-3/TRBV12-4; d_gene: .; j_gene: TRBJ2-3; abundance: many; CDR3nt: TGTGCCAGCAGTCCCAGGACAGATACGCAGTATTTT; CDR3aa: CASSPRTDTQYF
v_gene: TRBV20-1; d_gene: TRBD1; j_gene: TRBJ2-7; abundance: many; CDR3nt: TGCAGTGCTGTAGGGTTAGGGGGCGCGTCGTGGGAGCAGTACTTC; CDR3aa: CSAVGLGGASWEQYF
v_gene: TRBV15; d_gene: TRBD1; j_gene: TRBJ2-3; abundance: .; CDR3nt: TGTGCCACCAGCAGGGAGGGACAGGGACTCACAGATACGCAGTATTTT; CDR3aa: CATSREGQGLTDTQYF
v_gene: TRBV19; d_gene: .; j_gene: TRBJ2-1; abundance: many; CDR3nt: TGTGCCAGTAGGAAGGACAGAAAGGGACACAATGAGCAGTTCTTC; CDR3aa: CASRKDRKGHNEQFF
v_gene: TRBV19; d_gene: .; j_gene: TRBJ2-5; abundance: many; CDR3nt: TGTGCCAGTAGTACCGTAGCGGCTTCAGAGACCCAGTACTTC; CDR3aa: CASSTVAASETQYF
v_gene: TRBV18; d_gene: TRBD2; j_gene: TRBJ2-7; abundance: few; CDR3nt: TGTGCCAGCTCACCGGGGACTAGCGGGAGCGAGCAGTACTTC; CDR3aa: CASSPGTSGSEQYF
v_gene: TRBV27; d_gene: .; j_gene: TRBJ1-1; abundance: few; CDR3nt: TGTGCCAGCCAGAAGACAGAGAACACTGAAGCTTTCTTT; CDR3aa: CASQKTENTEAFF
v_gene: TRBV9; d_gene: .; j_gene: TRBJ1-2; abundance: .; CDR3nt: TGTGCCAGCAGCCTGTTTAACTATGGCTACACCTTC; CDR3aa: CASSLFNYGYTF
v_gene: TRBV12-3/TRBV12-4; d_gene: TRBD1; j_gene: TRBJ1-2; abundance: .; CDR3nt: TGTGCCAGCAGCCACCGGACAGGCCCCTATGGCTACACCTTC; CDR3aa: CASSHRTGPYGYTF
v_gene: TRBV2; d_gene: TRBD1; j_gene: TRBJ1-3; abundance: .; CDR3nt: TGTGCCAGCAGTGGACAGGGGAACACCATATATTTT; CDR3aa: CASSGQGNTIYF
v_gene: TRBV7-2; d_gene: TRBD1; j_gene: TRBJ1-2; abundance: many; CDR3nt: TGTGCCAGCAGCCCGGGACAGGGGGCCATCTATGGCTACACCTTC; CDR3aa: CASSPGQGAIYGYTF
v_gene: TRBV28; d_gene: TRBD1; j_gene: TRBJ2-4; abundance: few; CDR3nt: TGTGCCAAATTACCCAGGACAGGGGCCAAAAACATTCAGTACTTC; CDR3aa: CAKLPRTGAKNIQYF
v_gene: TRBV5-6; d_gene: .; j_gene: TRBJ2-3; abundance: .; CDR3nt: TGTGCCAGCAGCTTGGTCGCGGGCGAGGGGCCAGATACGCAGTATTTT; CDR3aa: CASSLVAGEGPDTQYF
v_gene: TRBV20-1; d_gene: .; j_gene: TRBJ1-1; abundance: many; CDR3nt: TGCAGTGCTAGAGATGTTCTAGGACTCATGGAGACTGAAGCTTTCTTT; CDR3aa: CSARDVLGLMETEAFF